The 3 T cell receptor beta chains reported below all come from one sample, sequenced in a study of T cell responses to AZD1222 COVID-19 vaccine. Measured with immunoSEQ multiplex PCR; TCRdb has only the in-frame clones, and not every one. Of around 140,000 clones in the sample, 85% to 95% are singletons; the top ten hold 1.5% to 2%. This specimen was peripheral blood, taken on day 0 of AZD1222 vaccination. The receptors come from an adult in good health.

J is TRBJ2-5 and V is TRBV5-1; D gene ambiguous. Germline values: CDR1 SGHRS, CDR2 YFSETQ. V was shortened by 2 bases and J by 0 bases, with 11 bases between the two germline ends. This CDR3 has 15 residues. The CDR3 protein is CASSLMAGDQETQYF. Here the CDR3 DNA reads TGCGCCAGCAGCTTAATGGCAGGAGACCAAGAGACCCAGTACTTC. Looking up the rest from reference TRBV5-1 and TRBJ2-5 gives the full variable domain: KAGVTQTPRYLIKTRGQQVTLSCSPISGHRSVSWYQQTPGQGLQFLFEYFSETQRNKGNFPGRFSGRQFSNSRSEMNVSTLELGDSALYLCASSLMAGDQETQYFGPGTRLLVL.

The V and J genes are TRBV10-3 and TRBJ2-7, with 7 bases that match TRBD1. Germline V lookup: CDR1 ENHRY, CDR2 SYGVKD. The CDR3 consists of 18 residues. After removal of 2 bases from V and 0 bases from J, the junction contained 13 bases not matched to a gene. CDR3 sequence reads: CAISEGGKGASFSYEQYF. Written as DNA, the CDR3 is TGTGCCATCAGTGAGGGTGGTAAGGGGGCCTCATTCTCCTACGAGCAGTACTTC.

This clone appeared a single time. In DNA form, the CDR3 reads TGTGCCAGCAGTGTTCAAGGACAGGGCCTCCAAGAGACCCAGTACTTC. As protein: CASSVQGQGLQETQYF. The rearrangement links TRBV2 to TRBJ2-5, with TRBD1 matching over 8 bases. V shed 4 bases and J 1 base; nucleotides not matched to a gene: 8. This CDR3 comprises 16 residues. In germline, CDR1 is SNHLY, CDR2 FYNNEI.